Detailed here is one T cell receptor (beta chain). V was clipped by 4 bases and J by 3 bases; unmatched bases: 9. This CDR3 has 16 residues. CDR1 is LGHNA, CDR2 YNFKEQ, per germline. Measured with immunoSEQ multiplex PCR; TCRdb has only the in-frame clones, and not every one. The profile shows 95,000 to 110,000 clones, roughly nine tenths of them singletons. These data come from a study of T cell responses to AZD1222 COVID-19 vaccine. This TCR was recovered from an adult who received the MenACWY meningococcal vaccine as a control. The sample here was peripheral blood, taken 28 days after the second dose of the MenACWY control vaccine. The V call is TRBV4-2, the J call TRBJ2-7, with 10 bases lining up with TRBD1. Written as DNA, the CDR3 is TGTGCCAGCAGCCCCTGGGACCGGGACAGGGGCTACGAGCAGTACTTC. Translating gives CASSPWDRDRGYEQYF.